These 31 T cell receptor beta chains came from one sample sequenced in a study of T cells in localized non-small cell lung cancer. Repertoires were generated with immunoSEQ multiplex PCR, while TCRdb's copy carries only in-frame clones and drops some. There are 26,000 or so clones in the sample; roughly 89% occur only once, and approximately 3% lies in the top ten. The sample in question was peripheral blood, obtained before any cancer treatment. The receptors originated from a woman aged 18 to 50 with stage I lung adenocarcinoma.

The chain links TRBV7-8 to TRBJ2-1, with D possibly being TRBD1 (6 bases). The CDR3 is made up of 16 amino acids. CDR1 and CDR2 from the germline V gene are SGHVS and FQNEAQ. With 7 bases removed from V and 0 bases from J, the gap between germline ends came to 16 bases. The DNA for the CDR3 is TGTGCCAGCATGGGAGTGAGGGGGAGCTCCTACAATGAGCAGTTCTTC. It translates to CASMGVRGSSYNEQFF.

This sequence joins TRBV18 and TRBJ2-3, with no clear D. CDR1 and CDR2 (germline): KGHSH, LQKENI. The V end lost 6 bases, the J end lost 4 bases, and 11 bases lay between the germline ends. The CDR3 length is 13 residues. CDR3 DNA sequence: TGTGCCAGCTCCCTCTCCAGTTCAGATACGCAGTATTTT. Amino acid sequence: CASSLSSSDTQYF.

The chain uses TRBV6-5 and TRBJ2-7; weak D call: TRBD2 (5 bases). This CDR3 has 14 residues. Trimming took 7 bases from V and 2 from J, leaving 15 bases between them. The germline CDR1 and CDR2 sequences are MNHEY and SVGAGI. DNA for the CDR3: TGTGCCAGCACGGTACCTCTAGCCCCCTACGAGCAGTACTTC. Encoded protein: CASTVPLAPYEQYF.

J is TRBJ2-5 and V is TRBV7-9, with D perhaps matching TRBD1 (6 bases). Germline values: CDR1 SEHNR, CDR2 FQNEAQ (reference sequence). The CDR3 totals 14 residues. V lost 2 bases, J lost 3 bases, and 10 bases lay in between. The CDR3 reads CASSLPGQEETQYF. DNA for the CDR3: TGTGCCAGCAGCTTACCGGGACAAGAAGAGACCCAGTACTTC.

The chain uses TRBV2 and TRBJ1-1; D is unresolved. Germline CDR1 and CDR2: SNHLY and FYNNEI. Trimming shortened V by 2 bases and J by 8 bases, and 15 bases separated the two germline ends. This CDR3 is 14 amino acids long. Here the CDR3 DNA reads TGTGCCAGCAGTGAACGGGGTAGTCTTGAGGAAGCTTTCTTT. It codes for CASSERGSLEEAFF.

CDR3: CASSLSGGVSTDTQYF. The CDR3 DNA sequence: TGCGCCAGCAGCTTATCCGGTGGGGTTAGCACAGATACGCAGTATTTT. V usage is TRBV5-1 and J usage is TRBJ2-3; D is uncertain. Trimming pared 2 bases from V and 0 bases from J, leaving 13 bases between. The germline V gene has CDR1 SGHRS and CDR2 YFSETQ. The CDR3 is 16 amino acids.

CDR3 sequence reads: CASSIQGGDYGYTF. In nucleotides, the CDR3 is TGTGCCAGCAGTATACAGGGGGGAGACTATGGCTACACCTTC. The chain has TRBV27 and TRBJ1-2; 8 nucleotides agree with TRBD1. The CDR3 is 14 residues long. V lost 5 bases to trimming and J lost 3 bases; unmatched junction nucleotides: 5. Germline lookup yields CDR1 MNHEY and CDR2 SMNVEV (reference sequence).

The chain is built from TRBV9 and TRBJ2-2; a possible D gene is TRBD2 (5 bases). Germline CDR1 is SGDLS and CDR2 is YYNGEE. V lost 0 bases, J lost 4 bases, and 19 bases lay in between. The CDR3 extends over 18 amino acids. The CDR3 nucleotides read TGTGCCAGCAGCGTAGGGCGGGTGGGCAGCTTCTTCACCGGGGAGCTGTTTTTT. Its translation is CASSVGRVGSFFTGELFF. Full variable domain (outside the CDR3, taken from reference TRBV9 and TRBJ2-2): DSGVTQTPKHLITATGQRVTLRCSPRSGDLSVYWYQQSLDQGLQFLIQYYNGEERAKGNILERFSAQQFPDLHSELNLSSLELGDSALYFCASSVGRVGSFFTGELFFGEGSRLTVL.

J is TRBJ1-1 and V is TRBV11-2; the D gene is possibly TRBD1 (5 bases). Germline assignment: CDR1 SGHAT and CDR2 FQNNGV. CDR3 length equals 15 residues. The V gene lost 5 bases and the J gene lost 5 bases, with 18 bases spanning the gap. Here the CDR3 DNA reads TGTGCCAGCAGCCGCGGGGCAGGCAGTGAGACTGAAGCTTTCTTT. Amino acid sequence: CASSRGAGSETEAFF. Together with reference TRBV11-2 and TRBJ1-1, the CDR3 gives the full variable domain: EAGVAQSPRYKIIEKRQSVAFWCNPISGHATLYWYQQILGQGPKLLIQFQNNGVVDDSQLPKDRFSAERLKGVDSTLKIQPAKLEDSAVYLCASSRGAGSETEAFFGQGTRLTVV.

CDR3 nucleotide sequence: TGTGCCAGCAGTTACTCGTCGGGGCACGAGCAGTACTTC. Its protein is CASSYSSGHEQYF. The chain joins TRBV6-5 to TRBJ2-7; D may be TRBD1 or TRBD2 (5 bases each). CDR3 length: 13 amino acids. The V and J ends lost 0 bases and 5 bases respectively, with 8 bases between them. Germline CDR1 MNHEY, CDR2 SVGAGI.

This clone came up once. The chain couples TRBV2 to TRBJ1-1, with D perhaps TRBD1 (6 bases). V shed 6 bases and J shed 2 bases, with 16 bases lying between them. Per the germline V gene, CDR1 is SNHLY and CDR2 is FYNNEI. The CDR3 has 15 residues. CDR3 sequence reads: CASRLETGLNTEAFF. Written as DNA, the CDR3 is TGTGCCAGCAGATTAGAGACAGGATTAAACACTGAAGCTTTCTTT.

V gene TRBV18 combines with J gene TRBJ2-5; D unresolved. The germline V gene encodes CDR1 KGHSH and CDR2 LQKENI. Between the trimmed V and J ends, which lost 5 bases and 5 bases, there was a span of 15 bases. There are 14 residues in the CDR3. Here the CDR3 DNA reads TGTGCCAGCTCAAGGCTATCCGTAGGGGAGACCCAGTACTTC. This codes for CASSRLSVGETQYF.

The CDR3 region is CASGTGYQAFF. CDR3 coding DNA: TGTGCTAGTGGGACAGGGTACCAAGCTTTCTTT. The chain links TRBV12-5 to TRBJ1-1, with 7 nucleotides matching TRBD1. Germline trimming cut 6 bases from V and 9 bases from J; bases unmatched to any gene: 4. The CDR3 length is 11 residues. Germline V gene data show CDR1 as LGHNT and CDR2 as FRNRAP.

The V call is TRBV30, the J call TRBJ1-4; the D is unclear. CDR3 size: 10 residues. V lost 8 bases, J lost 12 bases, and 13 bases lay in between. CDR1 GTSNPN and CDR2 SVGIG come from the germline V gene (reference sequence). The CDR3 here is CAGLNEELFF. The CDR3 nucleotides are TGTGCCGGACTCAATGAGGAACTGTTTTTT.

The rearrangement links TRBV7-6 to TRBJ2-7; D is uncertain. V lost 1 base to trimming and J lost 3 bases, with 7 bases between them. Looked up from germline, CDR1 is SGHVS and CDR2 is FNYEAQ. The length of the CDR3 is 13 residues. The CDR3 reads CASSLGQIYEQYF. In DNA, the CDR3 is TGTGCCAGCAGCTTAGGGCAGATCTACGAGCAGTACTTC.

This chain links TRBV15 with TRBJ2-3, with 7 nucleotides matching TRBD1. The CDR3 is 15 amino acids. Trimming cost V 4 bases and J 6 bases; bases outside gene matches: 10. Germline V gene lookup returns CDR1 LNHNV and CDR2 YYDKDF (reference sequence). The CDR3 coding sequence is TGTGCCACCAGCACAAGGACAGGTTCTGGGGATACGCAGTATTTT. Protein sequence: CATSTRTGSGDTQYF. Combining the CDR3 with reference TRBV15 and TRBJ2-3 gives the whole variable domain DAMVIQNPRYQVTQFGKPVTLSCSQTLNHNVMYWYQQKSSQAPKLLFHYYDKDFNNEADTPDNFQSRRPNTSFCFLDIRSPGLGDTAMYLCATSTRTGSGDTQYFGPGTRLTVL.

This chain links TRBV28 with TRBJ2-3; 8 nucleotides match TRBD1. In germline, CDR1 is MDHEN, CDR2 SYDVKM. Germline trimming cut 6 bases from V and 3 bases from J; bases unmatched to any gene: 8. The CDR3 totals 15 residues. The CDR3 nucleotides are TGTGCCAGCAGCACCCGATACAGGGGGACAGATACGCAGTATTTT. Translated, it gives CASSTRYRGTDTQYF.

The CDR3 region is CASAGVAGKNNEQFF. The CDR3 DNA sequence: TGTGCCAGCGCCGGGGTAGCGGGAAAGAACAATGAGCAGTTCTTC. The chain employs TRBV7-9 and TRBJ2-1; 8 bases map to TRBD2. Per germline, CDR1 SEHNR and CDR2 FQNEAQ (reference sequence). The V and J ends lost 8 bases and 5 bases, in that order; junction bases with no gene match: 11. This CDR3 is built from 15 residues.

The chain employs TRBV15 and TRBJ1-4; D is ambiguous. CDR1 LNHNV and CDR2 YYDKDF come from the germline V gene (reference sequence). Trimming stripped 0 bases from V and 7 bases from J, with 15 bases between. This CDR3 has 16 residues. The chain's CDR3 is CATSRDFMGVGEKLFF. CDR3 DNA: TGTGCCACCAGCAGAGATTTCATGGGAGTGGGTGAAAAACTGTTTTTT. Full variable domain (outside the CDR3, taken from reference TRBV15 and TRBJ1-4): DAMVIQNPRYQVTQFGKPVTLSCSQTLNHNVMYWYQQKSSQAPKLLFHYYDKDFNNEADTPDNFQSRRPNTSFCFLDIRSPGLGDTAMYLCATSRDFMGVGEKLFFGSGTQLSVL.

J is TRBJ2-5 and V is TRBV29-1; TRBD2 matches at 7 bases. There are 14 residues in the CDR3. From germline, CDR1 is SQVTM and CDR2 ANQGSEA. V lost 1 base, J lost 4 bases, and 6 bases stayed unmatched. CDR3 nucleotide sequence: TGCAGCGTTGAAGGAGGAGGCGGGGGAGAGACCCAGTACTTC. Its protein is CSVEGGGGGETQYF.

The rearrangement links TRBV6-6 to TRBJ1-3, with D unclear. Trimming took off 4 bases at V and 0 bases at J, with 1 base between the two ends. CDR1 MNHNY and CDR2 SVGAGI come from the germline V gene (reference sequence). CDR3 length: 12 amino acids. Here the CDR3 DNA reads TGTGCCAGCAGTTTCTCTGGAAACACCATATATTTT. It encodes CASSFSGNTIYF.

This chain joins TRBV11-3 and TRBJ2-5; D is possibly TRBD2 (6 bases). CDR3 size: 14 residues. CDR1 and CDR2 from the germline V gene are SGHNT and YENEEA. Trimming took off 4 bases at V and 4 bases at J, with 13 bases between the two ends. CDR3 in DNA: TGTGCCAGCAGCTACCGACTAGAAGGAGAGACCCAGTACTTC. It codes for CASSYRLEGETQYF.

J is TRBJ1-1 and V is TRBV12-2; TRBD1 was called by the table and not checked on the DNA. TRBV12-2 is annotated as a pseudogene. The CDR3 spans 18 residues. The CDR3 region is CASRLVTITGGWNTEAFF. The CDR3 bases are TGTGCAAGTCGCTTAGTAACCATTACAGGGGGCTGGAACACTGAAGCTTTCTTT.

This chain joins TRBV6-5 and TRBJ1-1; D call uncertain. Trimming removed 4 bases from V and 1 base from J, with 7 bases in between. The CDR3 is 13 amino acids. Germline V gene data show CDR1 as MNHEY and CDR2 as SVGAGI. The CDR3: CASSFNQNTEAFF. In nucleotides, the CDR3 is TGTGCCAGCAGTTTCAACCAGAACACTGAAGCTTTCTTT.

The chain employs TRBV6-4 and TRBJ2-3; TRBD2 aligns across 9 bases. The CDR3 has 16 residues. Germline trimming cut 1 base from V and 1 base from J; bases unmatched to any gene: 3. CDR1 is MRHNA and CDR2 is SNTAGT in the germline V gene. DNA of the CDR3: TGTGCCAGCAGTGACTTAGCGGGAGCCGGCACAGATACGCAGTATTTT. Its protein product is CASSDLAGAGTDTQYF.

CDR3 bases: TGTGCCAGCAGTTCCGGACAGGGACCACGGTATGGCTACACCTTC. Its protein is CASSSGQGPRYGYTF. V gene TRBV6-6 combines with J gene TRBJ1-2, with 8 bases identical to TRBD1. Germline CDR1 is MNHNY and CDR2 is SVGAGI (reference sequence). CDR3 length: 15 residues. With 4 bases clipped from V and 5 bases from J, the junction kept 9 bases outside the gene matches.

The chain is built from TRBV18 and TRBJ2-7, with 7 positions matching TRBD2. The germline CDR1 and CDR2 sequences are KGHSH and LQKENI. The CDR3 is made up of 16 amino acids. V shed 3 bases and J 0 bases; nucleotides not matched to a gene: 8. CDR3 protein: CASSPPLAERSYEQYF. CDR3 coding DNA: TGTGCCAGCTCACCCCCCCTAGCGGAACGCTCCTACGAGCAGTACTTC. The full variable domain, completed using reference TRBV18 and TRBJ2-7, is NAGVMQNPRHLVRRRGQEARLRCSPMKGHSHVYWYRQLPEEGLKFMVYLQKENIIDESGMPKERFSAEFPKEGPSILRIQQVVRGDSAAYFCASSPPLAERSYEQYFGPGTRLTVT.

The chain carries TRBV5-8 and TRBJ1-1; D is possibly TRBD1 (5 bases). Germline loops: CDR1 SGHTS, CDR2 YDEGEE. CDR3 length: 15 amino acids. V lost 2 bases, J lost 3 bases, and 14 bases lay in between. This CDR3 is CASSFGAPPYTEAFF. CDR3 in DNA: TGTGCCAGCAGCTTTGGGGCCCCGCCTTACACTGAAGCTTTCTTT.

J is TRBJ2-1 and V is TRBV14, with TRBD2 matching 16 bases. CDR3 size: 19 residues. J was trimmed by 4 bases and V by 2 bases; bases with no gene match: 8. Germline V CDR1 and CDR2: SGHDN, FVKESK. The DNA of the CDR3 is TGTGCCAGCAGCCAACCTTTAGGGGGACTAGCGGGAGGGTACAATGAGCAGTTCTTC. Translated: CASSQPLGGLAGGYNEQFF. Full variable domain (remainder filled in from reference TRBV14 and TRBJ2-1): EAGVTQFPSHSVIEKGQTVTLRCDPISGHDNLYWYRRVMGKEIKFLLHFVKESKQDESGMPNNRFLAERTGGTYSTLKVQPAELEDSGVYFCASSQPLGGLAGGYNEQFFGPGTRLTVL.

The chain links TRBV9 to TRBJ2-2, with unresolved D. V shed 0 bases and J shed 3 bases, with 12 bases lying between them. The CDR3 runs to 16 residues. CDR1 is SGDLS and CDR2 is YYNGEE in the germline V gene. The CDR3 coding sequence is TGTGCCAGCAGCGTAGTACACGCTCGGGACACCGGGGAGCTGTTTTTT. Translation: CASSVVHARDTGELFF. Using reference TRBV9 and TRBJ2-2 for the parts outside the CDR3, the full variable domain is DSGVTQTPKHLITATGQRVTLRCSPRSGDLSVYWYQQSLDQGLQFLIQYYNGEERAKGNILERFSAQQFPDLHSELNLSSLELGDSALYFCASSVVHARDTGELFFGEGSRLTVL.

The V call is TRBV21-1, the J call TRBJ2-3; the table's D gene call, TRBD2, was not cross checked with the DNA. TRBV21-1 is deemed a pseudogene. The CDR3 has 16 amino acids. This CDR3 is CASSIDPLRGTDTQYF. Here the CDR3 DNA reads TGTGCCAGCAGCATAGACCCGTTGAGGGGCACAGATACGCAGTATTTT.